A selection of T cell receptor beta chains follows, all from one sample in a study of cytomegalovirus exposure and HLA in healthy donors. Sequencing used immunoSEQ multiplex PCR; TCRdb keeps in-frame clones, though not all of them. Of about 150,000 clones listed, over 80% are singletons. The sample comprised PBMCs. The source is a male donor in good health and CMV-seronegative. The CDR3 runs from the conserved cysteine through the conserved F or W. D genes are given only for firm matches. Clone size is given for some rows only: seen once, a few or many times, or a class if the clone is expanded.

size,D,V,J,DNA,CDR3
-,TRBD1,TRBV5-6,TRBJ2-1,TGTGCCAGCAGCTTGTTCGTGGGGACAGGACCCAATGAGCAGTTCTTC,CASSLFVGTGPNEQFF
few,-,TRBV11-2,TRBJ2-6,TGTGCCAGCAGCTTAGATCCCGGGGCTGGGGCCAACGTCCTGACTTTC,CASSLDPGAGANVLTF
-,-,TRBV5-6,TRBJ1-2,TGTGCCAGCAGCTTAAAGGGGGTAGGGAACTATGGCTACACCTTC,CASSLKGVGNYGYTF
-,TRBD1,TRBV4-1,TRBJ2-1,TGCGCCAGCAGCCTGGACAGGATCTCCTACAATGAGCAGTTCTTC,CASSLDRISYNEQFF
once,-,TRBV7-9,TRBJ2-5,TGTGCCAGCAGCGCGGGTGCATTGGAGACCCAGTACTTC,CASSAGALETQYF
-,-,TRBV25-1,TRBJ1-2,TGTGCCAGCAGTGAATATACAGGTGGCTATGGCTACACCTTC,CASSEYTGGYGYTF
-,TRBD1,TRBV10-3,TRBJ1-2,TGTGCCATCAGTGAAGGGGACAGGGGGCGTGGGGGCTACACCTTC,CAISEGDRGRGGYTF
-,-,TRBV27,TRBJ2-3,TGTGCCAGCAGTTCCCTCTTCTCGAGTCAAATAACAGATACGCAGTATTTT,CASSSLFSSQITDTQYF
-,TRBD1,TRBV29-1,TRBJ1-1,TGCAGCGTCGTCATAGGGGGCTTGAACACTGAAGCTTTCTTT,CSVVIGGLNTEAFF
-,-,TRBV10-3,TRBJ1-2,TGTGCCATCAGCCCCAGGCAGGGAGGCTACACCTTC,CAISPRQGGYTF
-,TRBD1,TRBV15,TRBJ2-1,TGTGCCACGGCCCTAGACAGGGGATACTACAATGAGCAGTTCTTC,CATALDRGYYNEQFF
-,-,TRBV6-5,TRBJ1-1,TGTGCCAGCTTCCGTTCTGTGAACACTGAAGCTTTCTTT,CASFRSVNTEAFF
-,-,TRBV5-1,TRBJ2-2,TGCGCCAGCAGCTCAAGACAGGACTGGACCGGGGAGCTGTTTTTT,CASSSRQDWTGELFF
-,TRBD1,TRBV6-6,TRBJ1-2,TGTGCCATCAAAGCCGGGACAGGGATCGCCTATGGCTACACCTTC,CAIKAGTGIAYGYTF
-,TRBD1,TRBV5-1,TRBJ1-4,TGCGCCAGCAGCTTGCTGGGACAGAGGAATGAAAAACTGTTTTTT,CASSLLGQRNEKLFF
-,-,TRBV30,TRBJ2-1,TGTGCCTGGATGAAGGGGGGGGGCATGTACGAGTTCTTC,CAWMKGGGMYEFF
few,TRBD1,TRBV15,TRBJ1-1,TGTGCCACCAGCAGAGATCGGGACAGCTACATGAACACTGAAGCTTTCTTT,CATSRDRDSYMNTEAFF
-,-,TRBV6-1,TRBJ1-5,TGTGCCAGCAGTGAAACGGGGAATGGGAATCAGCCCCAGCATTTT,CASSETGNGNQPQHF
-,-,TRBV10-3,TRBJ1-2,TGTGCCATCTCGGGGGGCGACTATGGCTACACCTTC,CAISGGDYGYTF
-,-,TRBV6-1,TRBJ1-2,TGTGCCAGCTTAAAGGACAGTAGTGGCTACACCTTC,CASLKDSSGYTF
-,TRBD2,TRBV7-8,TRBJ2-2,TGTGCCAGCAGCCGCGGGGACTACCAGAACACCGGGGAGCTGTTTTTT,CASSRGDYQNTGELFF
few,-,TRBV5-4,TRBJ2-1,TGTGCCAGCAGCGCGGGCCGATACAATGAGCAGTTCTTC,CASSAGRYNEQFF
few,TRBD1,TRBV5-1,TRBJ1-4,TGCGCCAGCAGCGGAACACGACAGGGCGGAGATGAAAAACTGTTTTTT,CASSGTRQGGDEKLFF
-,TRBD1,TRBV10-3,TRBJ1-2,TGTGCCATCAGAGATACAGGGGACTATGGCTACACCTTC,CAIRDTGDYGYTF
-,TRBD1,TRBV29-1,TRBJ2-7,TGCAGCGTTGGGAACGCAGGGGGCCAACGGGAGCAGTACTTC,CSVGNAGGQREQYF
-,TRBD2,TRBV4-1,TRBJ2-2,TGCGCCAGCAGAGATAGCGGGGGGGCATTTTTATACACCGGGGAGCTGTTTTTT,CASRDSGGAFLYTGELFF
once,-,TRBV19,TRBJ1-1,TGTGCCAGTAGGGACAGAGCCTCTGAAGCTTTCTTT,CASRDRASEAFF
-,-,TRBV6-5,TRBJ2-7,TGTGCCAGCAGCCGAACAGGAAACTCCTACGAGCAGTACTTC,CASSRTGNSYEQYF
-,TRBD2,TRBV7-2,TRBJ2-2,TGTGCCAGCAGCTTTCCAGGCGGGGGGACCAACACCGGGGAGCTGTTTTTT,CASSFPGGGTNTGELFF
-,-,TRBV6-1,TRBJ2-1,TGTGCCAGCAGTCCCGTGGGAGGACACAATGAGCAGTTCTTC,CASSPVGGHNEQFF
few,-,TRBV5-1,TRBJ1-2,TGCGCCAGCAGCCCCGGACAGAACTATGGCTACACCTTC,CASSPGQNYGYTF
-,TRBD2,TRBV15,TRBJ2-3,TGTGCCACCAGCAGAGTGCCGCGGGGGGTCCCAGATACGCAGTATTTT,CATSRVPRGVPDTQYF
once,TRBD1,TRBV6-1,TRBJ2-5,TGTGCCAGCAGTGAAGGACGGACAGGGGTCACATTCTCGGAGACCCAGTACTTC,CASSEGRTGVTFSETQYF
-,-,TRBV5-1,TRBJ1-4,TGCGCCAGCAGCTTGGAGGCAGGGAGGGAGGAAAAACTGTTTTTT,CASSLEAGREEKLFF
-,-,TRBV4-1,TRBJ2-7,TGCGCCAGCAGCCAAGATGGAGGGGGGGGAGGAGCGGACGAGCAGTACTTC,CASSQDGGGGGADEQYF
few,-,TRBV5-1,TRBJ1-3,TGCGCCAGCAGCTTTGCGAGCTCTGGAAACACCATATATTTT,CASSFASSGNTIYF
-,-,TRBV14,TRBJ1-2,TGTGCCAGCAGCCAAGCTCCAGGCCGGGGCTATGGCTACACCTTC,CASSQAPGRGYGYTF
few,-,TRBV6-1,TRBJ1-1,TGTGCCAGCAGTCAACGAGCAGGGGAGAACACTGAAGCTTTCTTT,CASSQRAGENTEAFF
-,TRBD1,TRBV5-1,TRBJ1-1,TGCGCCAGCAGGCCTTATCCGGGACAGATGAACACTGAAGCTTTCTTT,CASRPYPGQMNTEAFF